This T cell receptor (beta chain) originates from a study of blood T cell repertoires in COVID-19. Produced via immunoSEQ multiplex PCR; TCRdb's table is partial and in-frame only. The profile shows 220,000 or so clones, 70% to 85% of them singletons. CDR3 size: 15 residues. Germline CDR1 is SGHTA and CDR2 is FQGNSA. V shed 7 bases and J 1 base; nucleotides not matched to a gene: 6. The chain has TRBV7-2 and TRBJ2-3, with TRBD2 matching over 9 bases. The receptor's source is an elderly woman with acute or convalescent COVID-19. Sequencing input: peripheral blood. Here the CDR3 reads CASKLAGFGTDTQYF. The DNA for the CDR3 is TGTGCCAGCAAGCTAGCGGGATTTGGCACAGATACGCAGTATTTT. The full variable domain, in which reference TRBV7-2 and TRBJ2-3 provide the parts outside the CDR3, is GAGVSQSPSNKVTEKGKDVELRCDPISGHTALYWYRQSLGQGLEFLIYFQGNSAPDKSGLPSDRFSAERTGGSVSTLTIQRTQQEDSAVYLCASKLAGFGTDTQYFGPGTRLTVL.